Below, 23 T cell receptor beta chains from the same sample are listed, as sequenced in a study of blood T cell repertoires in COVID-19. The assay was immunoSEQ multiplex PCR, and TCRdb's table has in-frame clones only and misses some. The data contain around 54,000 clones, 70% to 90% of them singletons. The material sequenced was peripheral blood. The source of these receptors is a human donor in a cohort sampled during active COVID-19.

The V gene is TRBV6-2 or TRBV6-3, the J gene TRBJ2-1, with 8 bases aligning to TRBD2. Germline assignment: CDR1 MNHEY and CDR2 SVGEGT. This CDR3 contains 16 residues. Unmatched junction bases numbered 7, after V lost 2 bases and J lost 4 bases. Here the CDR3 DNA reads TGTGCCAGCAGTTACGTAGCGGGGACGTTGTACAATGAGCAGTTCTTC. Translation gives CASSYVAGTLYNEQFF.

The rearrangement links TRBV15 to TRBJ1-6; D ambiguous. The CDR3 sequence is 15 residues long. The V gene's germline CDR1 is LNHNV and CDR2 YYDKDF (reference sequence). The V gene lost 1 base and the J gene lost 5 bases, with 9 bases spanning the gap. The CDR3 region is CATSRVLSDNSPLHF. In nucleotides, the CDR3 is TGTGCCACCAGCAGAGTCCTTTCGGATAATTCACCCCTCCACTTT.

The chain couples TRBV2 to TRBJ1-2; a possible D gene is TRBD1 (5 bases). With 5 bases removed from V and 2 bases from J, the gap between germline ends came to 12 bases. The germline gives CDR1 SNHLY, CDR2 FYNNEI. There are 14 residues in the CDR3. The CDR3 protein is CASSPTGGNYGYTF. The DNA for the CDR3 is TGTGCCAGCAGTCCGACCGGGGGAAACTATGGCTACACCTTC.

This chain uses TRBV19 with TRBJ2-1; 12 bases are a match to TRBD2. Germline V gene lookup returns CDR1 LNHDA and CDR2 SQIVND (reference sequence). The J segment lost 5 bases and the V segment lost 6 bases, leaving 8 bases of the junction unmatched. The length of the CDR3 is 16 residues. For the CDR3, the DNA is TGTGCCAGTAGCCACCGACGGACTAGCGGGGACAATGAGCAGTTCTTC. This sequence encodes CASSHRRTSGDNEQFF.

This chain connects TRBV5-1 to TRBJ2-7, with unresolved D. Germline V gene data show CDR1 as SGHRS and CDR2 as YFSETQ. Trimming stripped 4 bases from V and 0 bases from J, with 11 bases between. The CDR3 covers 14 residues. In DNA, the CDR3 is TGCGCCAGCAGCCGGGTCAGTAGCTCCTACGAGCAGTACTTC. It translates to CASSRVSSSYEQYF.

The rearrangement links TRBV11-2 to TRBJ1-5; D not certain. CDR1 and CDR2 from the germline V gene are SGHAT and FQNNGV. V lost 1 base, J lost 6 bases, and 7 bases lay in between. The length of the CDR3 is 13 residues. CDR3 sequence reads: CASSLGPIQPQHF. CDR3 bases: TGTGCCAGCAGCTTAGGGCCGATTCAGCCCCAGCATTTT.

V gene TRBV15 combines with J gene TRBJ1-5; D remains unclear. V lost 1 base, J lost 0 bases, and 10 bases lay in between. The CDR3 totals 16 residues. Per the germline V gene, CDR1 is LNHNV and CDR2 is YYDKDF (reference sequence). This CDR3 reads CATSRAPPFSNQPQHF. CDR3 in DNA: TGTGCCACCAGCAGAGCCCCCCCCTTTAGCAATCAGCCCCAGCATTTT.

Here the CDR3 DNA reads TGTGCCAGCAGTTGGGGACTAGGCAGCTACGAGCAGTACTTC. Encoded protein: CASSWGLGSYEQYF. The rearrangement joins TRBV6-5 to TRBJ2-7; 8 bases are shared with TRBD2. This CDR3 spans 14 amino acids. V trimming: 4 bases; J trimming: 3 bases; junction bases outside the gene matches: 5. The germline V gene encodes CDR1 MNHEY and CDR2 SVGAGI.

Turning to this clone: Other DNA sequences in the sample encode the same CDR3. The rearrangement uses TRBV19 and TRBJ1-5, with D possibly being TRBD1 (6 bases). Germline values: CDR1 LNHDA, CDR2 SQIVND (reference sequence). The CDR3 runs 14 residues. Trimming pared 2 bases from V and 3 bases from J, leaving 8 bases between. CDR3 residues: CASSIRDTNQPQHF. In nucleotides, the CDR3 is TGTGCCAGTAGTATACGGGACACCAATCAGCCCCAGCATTTT.

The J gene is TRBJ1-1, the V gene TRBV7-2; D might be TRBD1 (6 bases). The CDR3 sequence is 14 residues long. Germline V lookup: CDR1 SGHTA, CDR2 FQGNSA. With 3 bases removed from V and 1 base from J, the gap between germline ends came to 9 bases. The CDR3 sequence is CASSFQGRNTEAFF. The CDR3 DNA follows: TGTGCCAGCAGCTTCCAGGGGCGGAACACTGAAGCTTTCTTT.

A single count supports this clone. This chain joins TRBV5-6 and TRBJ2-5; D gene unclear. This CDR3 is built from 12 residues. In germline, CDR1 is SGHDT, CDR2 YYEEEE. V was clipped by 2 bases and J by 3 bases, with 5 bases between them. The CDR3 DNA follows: TGTGCCAGCAGCTTCTTAGAAGAGACCCAGTACTTC. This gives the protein CASSFLEETQYF.

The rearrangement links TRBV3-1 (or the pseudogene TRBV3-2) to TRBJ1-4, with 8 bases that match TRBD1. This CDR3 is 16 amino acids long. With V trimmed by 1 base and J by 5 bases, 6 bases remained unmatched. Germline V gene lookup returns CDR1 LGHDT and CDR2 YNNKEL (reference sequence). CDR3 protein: CASSQVGGQENEKLFF. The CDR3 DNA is TGTGCCAGCAGCCAAGTGGGGGGACAGGAGAATGAAAAACTGTTTTTT.

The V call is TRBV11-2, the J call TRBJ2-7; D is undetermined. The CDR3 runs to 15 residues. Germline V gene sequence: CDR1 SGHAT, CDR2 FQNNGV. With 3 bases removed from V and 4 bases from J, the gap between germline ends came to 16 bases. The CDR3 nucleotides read TGTGCCAGCAGCTTTGGGCCCGATTCCCAATACGAGCAGTACTTC. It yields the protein CASSFGPDSQYEQYF.

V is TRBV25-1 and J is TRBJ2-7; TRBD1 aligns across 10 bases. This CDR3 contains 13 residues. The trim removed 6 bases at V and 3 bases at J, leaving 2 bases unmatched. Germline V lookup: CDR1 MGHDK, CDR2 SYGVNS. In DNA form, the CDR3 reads TGTGCCAGCAGAGGGACAGGGGTCTACGAGCAGTACTTC. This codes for CASRGTGVYEQYF.

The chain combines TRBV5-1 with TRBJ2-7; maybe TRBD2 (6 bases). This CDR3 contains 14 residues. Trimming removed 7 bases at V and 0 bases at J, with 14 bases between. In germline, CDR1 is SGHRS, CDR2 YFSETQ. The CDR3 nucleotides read TGCGCCAGCCGGAAGGCGGGAACCTCCTACGAGCAGTACTTC. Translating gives CASRKAGTSYEQYF.

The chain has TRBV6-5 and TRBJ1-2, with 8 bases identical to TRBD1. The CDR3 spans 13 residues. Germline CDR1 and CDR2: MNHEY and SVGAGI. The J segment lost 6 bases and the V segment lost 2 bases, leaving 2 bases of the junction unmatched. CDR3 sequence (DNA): TGTGCCAGCAGTTACGCCAGGGGGCATGGCTACACCTTC. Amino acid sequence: CASSYARGHGYTF.

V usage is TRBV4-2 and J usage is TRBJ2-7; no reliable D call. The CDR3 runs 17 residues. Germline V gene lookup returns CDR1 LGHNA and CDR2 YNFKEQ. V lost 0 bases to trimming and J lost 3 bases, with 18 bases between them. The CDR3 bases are TGTGCCAGCAGCCAAGATTGCCAGAGGATACTCCACTACGAGCAGTACTTC. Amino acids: CASSQDCQRILHYEQYF.

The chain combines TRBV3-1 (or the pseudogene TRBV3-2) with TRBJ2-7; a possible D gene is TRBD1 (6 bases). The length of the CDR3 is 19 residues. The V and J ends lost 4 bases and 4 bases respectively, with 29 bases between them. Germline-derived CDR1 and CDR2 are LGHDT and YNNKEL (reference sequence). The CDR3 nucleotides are TGTGCCAGCAGCCTCAACAGGGAACCAGTGGTTAGGTTCACTTACGAGCAGTACTTC. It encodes CASSLNREPVVRFTYEQYF.

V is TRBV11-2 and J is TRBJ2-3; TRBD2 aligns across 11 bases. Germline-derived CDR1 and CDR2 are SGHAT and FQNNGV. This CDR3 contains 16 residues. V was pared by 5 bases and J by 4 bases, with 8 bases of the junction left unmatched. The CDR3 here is CASSPRLSGGADTQYF. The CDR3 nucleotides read TGTGCCAGCAGCCCCCGACTTAGCGGGGGGGCAGATACGCAGTATTTT.

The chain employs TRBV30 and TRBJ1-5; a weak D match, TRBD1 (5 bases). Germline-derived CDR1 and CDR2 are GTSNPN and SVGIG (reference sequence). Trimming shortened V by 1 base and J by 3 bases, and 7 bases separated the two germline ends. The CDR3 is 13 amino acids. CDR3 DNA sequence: TGTGCCTGGAGTGAACAGGACAATCAGCCCCAGCATTTT. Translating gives CAWSEQDNQPQHF. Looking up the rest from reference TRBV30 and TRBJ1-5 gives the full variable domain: SQTIHQWPATLVQPVGSPLSLECTVEGTSNPNLYWYRQAAGRGLQLLFYSVGIGQISSEVPQNLSASRPQDRQFILSSKKLLLSDSGFYLCAWSEQDNQPQHFGDGTRLSIL.

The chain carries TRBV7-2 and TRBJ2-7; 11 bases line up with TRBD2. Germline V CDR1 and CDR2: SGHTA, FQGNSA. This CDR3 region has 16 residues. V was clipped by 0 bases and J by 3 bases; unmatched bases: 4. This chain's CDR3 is CASSLAGLAVFYEQYF. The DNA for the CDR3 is TGTGCCAGCAGCTTAGCGGGACTAGCGGTCTTCTACGAGCAGTACTTC.

In DNA form, the CDR3 reads TGCGCCAGCAGCCCGTGGCAGGACCAAGAGACCCAGTACTTC. Translated: CASSPWQDQETQYF. The rearrangement uses TRBV4-3 and TRBJ2-5; no firm D call. The CDR3 is made up of 14 amino acids. The V and J ends lost 4 bases and 0 bases respectively, with 9 bases between them. Germline V gene data show CDR1 as LGHNA and CDR2 as YSLEER.

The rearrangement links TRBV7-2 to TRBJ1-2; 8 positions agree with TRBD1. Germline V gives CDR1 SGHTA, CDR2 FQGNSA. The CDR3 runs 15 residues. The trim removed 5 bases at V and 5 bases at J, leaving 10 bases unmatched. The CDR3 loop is CASSQRQGTLYGYTF. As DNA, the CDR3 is TGTGCCAGCAGCCAAAGACAGGGGACCCTATATGGCTACACCTTC.